The rows below give T cell receptor beta chains drawn from one sample of a study of cytomegalovirus exposure and HLA in healthy donors. TCRdb keeps only in-frame clones here, not all; method: immunoSEQ multiplex PCR. This table has approximately 93,000 clones, 79% appearing once. The specimen was PBMCs. The source of these receptors is a male donor in good health and CMV-seropositive. Each CDR3 is given with its conserved first and last residue. The order of the fields is clone size, D gene, V gene, J gene, CDR3 DNA, CDR3 protein. The D gene is left open where the match is weak. A row's size may be missing; if present it is once, few, many or a size class.

>.|TRBD2|TRBV6-5|TRBJ2-7
TGTGCCAGCAGTTACCTCGGGGGGAACTCCTACGAGCAGTACTTC
CASSYLGGNSYEQYF
>.|.|TRBV30|TRBJ1-3
TGTGCCTGGAGTGTCCAGGGGTTTGAGGGAAACACCATATATTTT
CAWSVQGFEGNTIYF
>once|.|TRBV5-1|TRBJ1-1
TGCGCCAGCAGCTTGAACGGAGGGGAGAACACTGAAGCTTTCTTT
CASSLNGGENTEAFF
>once|.|TRBV7-2|TRBJ2-7
TGTGCCAGCAGCTTACTGGGGGCCACAGAATACGAGCAGTACTTC
CASSLLGATEYEQYF
>.|.|TRBV6-5|TRBJ1-2
TGTGCCAGCAGTTACTCGGGGGCTGGTGGCTACACCTTC
CASSYSGAGGYTF
>once|.|TRBV7-2|TRBJ2-5
TGTGCCAGCAGTCTAACGACAGGTTCAACAGAGACCCAGTACTTC
CASSLTTGSTETQYF
>.|.|TRBV18|TRBJ1-1
TGTGCCAGCTCCCTGGGGAGGAACACTGAAGCTTTCTTT
CASSLGRNTEAFF
>.|.|TRBV5-1|TRBJ1-1
TGCGCCAGCAGCTTGGGGGGCGGGGGGAACACTGAAGCTTTCTTT
CASSLGGGGNTEAFF
>few|.|TRBV29-1|TRBJ2-1
TGCAGCGTTGAAGTGGGCGGGGCCCTCCCATACAATGAGCAGTTCTTC
CSVEVGGALPYNEQFF
>.|.|TRBV6-5|TRBJ2-1
TGTGCCAGCAGCCAGACAACCTACAATGAGCAGTTCTTC
CASSQTTYNEQFF
>.|TRBD1|TRBV13|TRBJ1-2
TGTGCCAGCAGCCAAACGGACCCATCTTCAGGGGGCTATGGCTACACCTTC
CASSQTDPSSGGYGYTF
>.|.|TRBV30|TRBJ1-5
TGTGCCTGGAGGCCTAGGGGGGGTAGCAATCAGCCCCAGCATTTT
CAWRPRGGSNQPQHF
>few|TRBD1|TRBV5-6|TRBJ1-5
TGTGCCAGCAGCAGGGGGACAGGGGGCAATCAGCCCCAGCATTTT
CASSRGTGGNQPQHF
>.|.|TRBV5-8|TRBJ1-2
TGTGCCAGCAGCTTAAGGGGGAACTATGGCTACACCTTC
CASSLRGNYGYTF
>.|.|TRBV30|TRBJ1-1
TGTGCCTGGAGTGTGAAGAACAAAGCTTTCTTT
CAWSVKNKAFF
>.|.|TRBV2|TRBJ1-3
TGTGCCAGCAATACTAGGGTTGGTGGAAACACCATATATTTT
CASNTRVGGNTIYF
>.|.|TRBV7-9|TRBJ1-4
TGTGCCAGCAGCTTAAGGGGCATGCCTAATGAAAAACTGTTTTTT
CASSLRGMPNEKLFF
>.|.|TRBV5-8|TRBJ1-2
TGTGCCAGCAGCCTCAGGGGCCTAGGGGGCTACACCTTC
CASSLRGLGGYTF
>.|TRBD1|TRBV30|TRBJ1-3
TGTGCCTGGAGTGTACAGGGGGCGCAAGGAAACACCATATATTTT
CAWSVQGAQGNTIYF
>.|.|TRBV30|TRBJ1-1
TGTGCCTGGAGTTCTAGTTCCACTGAAGCTTTCTTT
CAWSSSSTEAFF
>.|.|TRBV7-6|TRBJ2-2
TGTGCCAGCAGCTCTTATCACACCGGGGAGCTGTTTTTT
CASSSYHTGELFF
>.|TRBD2|TRBV5-8|TRBJ2-1
TGTGCCAGCAGCTTGGTTCCGAGGGGAGGGACTAGCGGGTACAATGAGCAGTTCTTC
CASSLVPRGGTSGYNEQFF
>.|.|TRBV5-1|TRBJ1-2
TGCGCCAGCAGCTTCACAGGGTCAGCGAACTATGGCTACACCTTC
CASSFTGSANYGYTF
>.|TRBD1|TRBV6-5|TRBJ2-3
TGTGCCAGCAGTTACTCGAGTCACAGGGGTGATACGCAGTATTTT
CASSYSSHRGDTQYF
>.|.|TRBV6-6|TRBJ2-7
TGTGCCAGCAGTTACCGATGGACACCCTCCTACGAGCAGTACTTC
CASSYRWTPSYEQYF
>few|.|TRBV5-1|TRBJ1-2
TGCGCCAGCAGCTTGGCAGGGACTTCTCGCTACACCTTC
CASSLAGTSRYTF
>.|.|TRBV11-2|TRBJ2-1
TGTGCCAGCAGCTTAGAGGGAGGGGGGGCCTGGAATGAGCAGTTCTTC
CASSLEGGGAWNEQFF
>.|.|TRBV7-9|TRBJ2-7
TGTGCCAGCAGCTTAGGGGCAGGGAGGTCCTACGAGCAGTACTTC
CASSLGAGRSYEQYF
>few|.|TRBV4-1|TRBJ1-6
TGCGCCAGCAGCCAAGTGGGCCGATCACCCCTCCACTTT
CASSQVGRSPLHF
>.|TRBD2|TRBV29-1|TRBJ2-5
TGCAGCGTTGAAGACTGGGAGGGACTAGCGGGCCAAGAGACCCAGTACTTC
CSVEDWEGLAGQETQYF
>.|TRBD2|TRBV7-9|TRBJ2-3
TGTGCCAGCAGCTTTTTAGCGGGGTTCACAGATACGCAGTATTTT
CASSFLAGFTDTQYF
>.|TRBD1|TRBV13|TRBJ1-1
TGTGCCAGCAGCTCCACAGGGGGCGCGGGGACTGAAGCTTTCTTT
CASSSTGGAGTEAFF
>.|.|TRBV2|TRBJ2-2
TGTGCCAGCAGTGGGGGCCCGGCGGTCACCGGGGAGCTGTTTTTT
CASSGGPAVTGELFF
>.|TRBD1|TRBV7-8|TRBJ1-6
TGTGCCAGCAGCTTACCTCAGGGGGCAGATTCACCCCTCCACTTT
CASSLPQGADSPLHF
>.|.|TRBV9|TRBJ1-5
TGTGCCAGCAGCGCAAGAGGGATCGGTCAGCCCCAGCATTTT
CASSARGIGQPQHF
>.|.|TRBV2|TRBJ1-1
TGTGCCAGTCATACAGGGTTGAACACTGAAGCTTTCTTT
CASHTGLNTEAFF
>.|.|TRBV30|TRBJ2-3
TGTGCCTGGAGTATGTCGACGGAGGCTAGCACAGATACGCAGTATTTT
CAWSMSTEASTDTQYF
>.|TRBD1|TRBV5-8|TRBJ2-7
TGTGCCAGCAGCTTAGTTCCGGGACAGGGTATGGAGCAGTACTTC
CASSLVPGQGMEQYF
>few|TRBD1|TRBV4-1|TRBJ1-2
TGCGCCAGCAGCCCTGGGACAGGGGGCCTCTATGGCTACACCTTC
CASSPGTGGLYGYTF
>once|TRBD2|TRBV4-3|TRBJ2-7
TGCGCCAGCAGCCAAGGTTCTCAGGGGACTAGAAACGAGCAGTACTTC
CASSQGSQGTRNEQYF
>.|.|TRBV29-1|TRBJ1-1
TGCAGCGTTCGGCGTACACAGGGAAGGGACACTGAAGCTTTCTTT
CSVRRTQGRDTEAFF
>.|.|TRBV6-5|TRBJ1-6
TGTGCCAGCAGTTACTCAGGGGATAATTCACCCCTCCACTTT
CASSYSGDNSPLHF
>.|TRBD1|TRBV2|TRBJ1-2
TGTGCCAGCAGTGAAGGAGGGGGCCGGCATGGCTACACCTTC
CASSEGGGRHGYTF
>.|TRBD1|TRBV29-1|TRBJ2-3
TGCAGCGCGTCAAGGGGGCCCACAGATACGCAGTATTTT
CSASRGPTDTQYF
>.|.|TRBV11-2|TRBJ1-5
TGTGCCAGCAGCTTAAACTCCAATCAGCCCCAGCATTTT
CASSLNSNQPQHF
>.|TRBD2|TRBV9|TRBJ2-7
TGTGCCAGCAGCTCAAGCCCCGTAGCGGGGGGGCTCTACGAGCAGTACTTC
CASSSSPVAGGLYEQYF
>.|.|TRBV30|TRBJ1-1
TGTGCCTGGAGTGTAAATCGAGGGTCTGAAGCTTTCTTT
CAWSVNRGSEAFF
>.|.|TRBV19|TRBJ2-1
TGTGCCAGTAGTATCTCGGGGAACAATGAGCAGTTCTTC
CASSISGNNEQFF